This T cell receptor beta chain was documented in a study of cytomegalovirus exposure and HLA in healthy donors. Study-level results: A further, later analysis showed that HLA-associated TCR beta chains (compared with equally common others) were more clonally expanded.

The PCR ran on 60 Vbeta and 13 Jbeta primers. Some clones are missing from TCRdb's copy, which holds only in-frame ones; the method was immunoSEQ multiplex PCR. The sample lists approximately 140,000 clones, approximately 84% occurring once. V was cut by 3 bases and J by 0 bases, with 19 bases left in between. There are 18 residues in the CDR3. Germline-derived CDR1 and CDR2 are KGHSH and LQKENI. Note on this clone: Its antigen is unknown.

Sequenced input: PBMCs. The TCR comes from a woman between 18 and 30 years old in good health and CMV-seronegative. The chain has TRBV18 and TRBJ2-3, with TRBD1 as a possible D gene (6 bases). The CDR3, as DNA: TGTGCCAGCTCACCGGTCCACCTGGGGGCAACTAGCACAGATACGCAGTATTTT. Amino acid sequence: CASSPVHLGATSTDTQYF.